This T cell receptor (beta chain) was observed in a study of neurological immune-mediated disorders. Each CDR3 protein is one row after TCRdb ran MiXCR on the 5' RACE reads. The sample has about 24,000 distinct CDR3 sequences; roughly 12% are singletons. Unsorted libraries came from 2 million PBMCs stored at -80 °C. This clonotype has at least ten counts. What was sequenced was PBMCs. The receptor comes from a woman in her 40s with HTLV-1-associated myelopathy (HAM/TSP).

CDR3 sequence (DNA): TGTGCCAGCAGCTTTAGCGGGGACGGAGATACGCAGTATTTT. Its protein product is CASSFSGDGDTQYF. The rearrangement uses TRBV5-4 and TRBJ2-3, with TRBD2 matching 8 bases. From germline, CDR1 is SGHNT and CDR2 YYREEE (reference sequence). This CDR3 has 14 amino acids. After removal of 2 bases from V and 5 bases from J, the junction contained 4 bases not matched to a gene. Drawing the rest from reference TRBV5-4 and TRBJ2-3, the complete variable domain is ETGVTQSPTHLIKTRGQQVTLRCSSQSGHNTVSWYQQALGQGPQFIFQYYREEENGRGNFPPRFSGLQFPNYSSELNVNALELDDSALYLCASSFSGDGDTQYFGPGTRLTVL.